The count of the clone carrying this T cell receptor beta chain is one. Original data processing: Amplification from reference gene primers served as the basis for estimated nucleated cell counts. Some clones are missing from TCRdb's copy, which holds only in-frame ones; the method was immunoSEQ multiplex PCR. V and J calls and clone size come straight from that table; D and trimming were deduced from the DNA. The sample lists 110,000 or so clones, less than 85% occurring once. The sample is drawn from a study of blood T cell repertoires in COVID-19. Study-wide context: T cells, B-cell-depleted T cells, or PBMCs supplied cDNA or gDNA.

The CDR3 is 13 residues long. J gave up 5 bases and V 6 bases, and 7 bases lay outside the gene matches. Germline CDR1 SQVTM, CDR2 ANQGSEA. The sequence derives from a human donor in a cohort sampled during active COVID-19. The chain employs TRBV29-1 and TRBJ2-5; TRBD1 agrees at 9 bases. What was sequenced was peripheral blood. CDR3 residues: CSVTGGGEETQYF. In nucleotides, the CDR3 is TGCAGCGTAACAGGGGGCGGCGAGGAGACCCAGTACTTC.